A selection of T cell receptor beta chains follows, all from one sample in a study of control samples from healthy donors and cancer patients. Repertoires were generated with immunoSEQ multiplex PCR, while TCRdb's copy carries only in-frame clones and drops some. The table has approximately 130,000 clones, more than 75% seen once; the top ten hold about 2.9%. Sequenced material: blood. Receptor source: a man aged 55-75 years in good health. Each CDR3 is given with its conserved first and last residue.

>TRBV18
CASSSGQETYEQYF
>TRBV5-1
CASTLWDSNTEAFF
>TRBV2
CASTERRLVNTGELFF
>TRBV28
CASSWGGNTIYF
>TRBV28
CASSTGGGNEKLFF
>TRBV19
CASSSERGAFLQETQYF
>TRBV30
CACPGQGNTEAFF
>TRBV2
CASRISVDMAHF
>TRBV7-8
CASSLVGSLKNIQYF
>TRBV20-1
CRGEGRGYTF
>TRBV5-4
CASSPSGTARETQYF
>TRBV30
CAWRRQGAVTEAFF
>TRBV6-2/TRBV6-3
CASSTTERVTDTQYF
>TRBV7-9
CASSLMRPSYGYTF
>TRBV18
CASSQFKQGASEAFF
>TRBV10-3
CATRDANTEAFF
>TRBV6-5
CASSPVGGNTIYF
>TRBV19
CASSNNRGYTF
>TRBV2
CASSGWFRAGELFF
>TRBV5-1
CASSFDRGVTEAFF
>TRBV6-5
CASSYLGRDEAFF
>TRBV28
CASSLRGFPTYEQYF
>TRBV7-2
CASSLYAAGVGGRDGYTF
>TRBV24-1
CATSWDRIANTGELFF
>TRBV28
CASSFRQGNQPQHF
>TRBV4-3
CASSQDTGGSPLHF
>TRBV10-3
CAIRTGTGGPQYF
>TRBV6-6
CAVRGGEKLFF
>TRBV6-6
CASTNLRQGPSIGYTF
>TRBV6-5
CASKTGPFSGNTIYF
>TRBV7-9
CASSFSGGLYNEQFF
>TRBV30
CAWRFKDGYTF
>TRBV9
CASSVDPRQVYEQYF
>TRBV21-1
CASSKESVQDNQPQHF
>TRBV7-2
CASSFPSGTGDTQYF
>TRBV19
CASSDDRGIYPAKNIQYF
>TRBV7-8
CASSLRVGVEQYF
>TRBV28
CASKGGQGGQPQHF
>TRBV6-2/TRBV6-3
CASSSAGSGANVLTF
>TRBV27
CASSRSRQTQNIQYF
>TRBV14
CASSPWGDIVTEAFF
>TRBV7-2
CASSLTPGQGDSPLHF
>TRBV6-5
CASSYLLGQGNTEAFF
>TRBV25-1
CASRPTGAWGNTEAFF
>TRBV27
CASSLAVSYEQYF